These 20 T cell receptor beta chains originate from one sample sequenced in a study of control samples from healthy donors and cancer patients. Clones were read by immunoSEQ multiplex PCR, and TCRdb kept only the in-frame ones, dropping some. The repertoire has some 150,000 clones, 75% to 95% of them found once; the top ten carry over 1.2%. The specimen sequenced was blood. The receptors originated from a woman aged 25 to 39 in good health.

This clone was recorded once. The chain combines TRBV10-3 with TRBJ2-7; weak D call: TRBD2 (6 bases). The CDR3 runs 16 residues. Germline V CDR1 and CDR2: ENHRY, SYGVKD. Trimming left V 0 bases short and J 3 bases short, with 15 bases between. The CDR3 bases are TGTGCCATCAGTGAGTCAGGGAGGCTAGCTCGCTACGAGCAGTACTTC. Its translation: CAISESGRLARYEQYF.

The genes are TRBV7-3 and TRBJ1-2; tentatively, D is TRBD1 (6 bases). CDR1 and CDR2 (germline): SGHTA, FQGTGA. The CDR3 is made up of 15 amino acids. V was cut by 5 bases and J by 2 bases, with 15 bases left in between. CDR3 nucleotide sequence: TGTGCCAGCAGCGAGCAGCAGGGGTTCAACTATGGCTACACCTTC. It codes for CASSEQQGFNYGYTF.

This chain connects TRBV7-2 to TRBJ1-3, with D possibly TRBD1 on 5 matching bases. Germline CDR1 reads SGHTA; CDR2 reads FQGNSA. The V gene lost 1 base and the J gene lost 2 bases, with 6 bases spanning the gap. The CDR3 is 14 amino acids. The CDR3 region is CASSLGGPGNTIYF. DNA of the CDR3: TGTGCCAGCAGCTTAGGGGGACCTGGAAACACCATATATTTT.

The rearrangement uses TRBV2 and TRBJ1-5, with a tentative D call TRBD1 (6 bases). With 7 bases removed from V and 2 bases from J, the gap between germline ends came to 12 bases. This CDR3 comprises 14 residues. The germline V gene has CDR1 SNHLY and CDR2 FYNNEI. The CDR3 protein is CASKSTGGNQPQHF. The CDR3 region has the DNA TGTGCCAGCAAATCGACAGGAGGCAATCAGCCCCAGCATTTT.

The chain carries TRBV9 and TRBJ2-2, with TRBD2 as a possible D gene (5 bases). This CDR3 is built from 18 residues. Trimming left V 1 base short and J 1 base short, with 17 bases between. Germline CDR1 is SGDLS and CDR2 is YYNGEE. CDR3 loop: CASSVLGGGLLNTGELFF. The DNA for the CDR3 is TGTGCCAGCAGCGTACTGGGTGGAGGACTCCTGAACACCGGGGAGCTGTTTTTT.

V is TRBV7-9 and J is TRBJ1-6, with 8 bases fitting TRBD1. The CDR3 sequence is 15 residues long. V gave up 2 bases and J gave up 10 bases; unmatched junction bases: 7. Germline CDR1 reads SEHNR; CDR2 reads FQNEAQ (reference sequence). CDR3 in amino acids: CASSLTQGARSPLHF. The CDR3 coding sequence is TGTGCCAGCAGCTTAACCCAGGGGGCGCGATCACCCCTCCACTTT.

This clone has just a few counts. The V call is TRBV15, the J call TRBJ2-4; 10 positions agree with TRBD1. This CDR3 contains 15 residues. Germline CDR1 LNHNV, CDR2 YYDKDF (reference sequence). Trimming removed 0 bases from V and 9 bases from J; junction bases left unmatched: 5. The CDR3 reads CATSRDRGTGVIQYF. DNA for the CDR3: TGTGCCACCAGCAGAGATAGGGGGACAGGGGTCATTCAGTACTTC.

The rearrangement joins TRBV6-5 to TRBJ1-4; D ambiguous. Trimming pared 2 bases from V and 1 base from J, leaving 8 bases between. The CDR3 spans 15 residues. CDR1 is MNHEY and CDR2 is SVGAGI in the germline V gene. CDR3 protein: CASSYEARTNEKLFF. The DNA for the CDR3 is TGTGCCAGCAGTTACGAGGCCAGAACTAATGAAAAACTGTTTTTT.

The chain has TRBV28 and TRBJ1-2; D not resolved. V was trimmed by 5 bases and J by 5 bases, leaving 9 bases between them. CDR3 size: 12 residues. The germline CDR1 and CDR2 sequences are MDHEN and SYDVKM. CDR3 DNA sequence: TGTGCCAGCAGTCTACAGAATTATGGCTACACCTTC. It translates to CASSLQNYGYTF.

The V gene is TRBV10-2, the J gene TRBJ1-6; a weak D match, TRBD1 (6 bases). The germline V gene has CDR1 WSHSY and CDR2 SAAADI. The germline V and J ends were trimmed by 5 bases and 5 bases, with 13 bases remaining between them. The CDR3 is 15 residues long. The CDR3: CASSPQGLDNSPLHF. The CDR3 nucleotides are TGCGCCAGCAGTCCCCAGGGGCTTGATAATTCACCCCTCCACTTT.

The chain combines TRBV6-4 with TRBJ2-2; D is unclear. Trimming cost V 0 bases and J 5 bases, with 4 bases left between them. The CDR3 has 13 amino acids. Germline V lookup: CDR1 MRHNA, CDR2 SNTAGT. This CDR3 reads CASSDSTTGELFF. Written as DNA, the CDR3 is TGTGCCAGCAGTGACTCGACGACCGGGGAGCTGTTTTTT.

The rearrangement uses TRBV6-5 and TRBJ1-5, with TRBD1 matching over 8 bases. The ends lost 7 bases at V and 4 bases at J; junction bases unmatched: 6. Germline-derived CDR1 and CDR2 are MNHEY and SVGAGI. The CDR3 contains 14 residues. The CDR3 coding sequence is TGTGCCAGCAAAGGACAGGGTAGAAATCAGCCCCAGCATTTT. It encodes CASKGQGRNQPQHF.

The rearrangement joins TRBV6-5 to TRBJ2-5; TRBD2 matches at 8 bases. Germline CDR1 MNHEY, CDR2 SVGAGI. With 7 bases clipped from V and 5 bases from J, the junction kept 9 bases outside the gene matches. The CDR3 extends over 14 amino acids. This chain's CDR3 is CASNARGGLETQYF. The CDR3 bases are TGTGCCAGCAATGCTCGGGGGGGCCTGGAGACCCAGTACTTC.

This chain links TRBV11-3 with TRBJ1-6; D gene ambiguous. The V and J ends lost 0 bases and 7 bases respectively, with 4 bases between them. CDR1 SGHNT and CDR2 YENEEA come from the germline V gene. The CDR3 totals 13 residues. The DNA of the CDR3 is TGTGCCAGCAGCTTAGAACGGAATTCACCCCTCCACTTT. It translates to CASSLERNSPLHF.

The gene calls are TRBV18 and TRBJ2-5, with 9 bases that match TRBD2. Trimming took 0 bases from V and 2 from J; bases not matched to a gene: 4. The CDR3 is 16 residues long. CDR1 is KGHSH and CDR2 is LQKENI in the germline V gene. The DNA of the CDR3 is TGTGCCAGCTCACCACCTAGCGGGGGCCCTCAAGAGACCCAGTACTTC. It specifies CASSPPSGGPQETQYF.

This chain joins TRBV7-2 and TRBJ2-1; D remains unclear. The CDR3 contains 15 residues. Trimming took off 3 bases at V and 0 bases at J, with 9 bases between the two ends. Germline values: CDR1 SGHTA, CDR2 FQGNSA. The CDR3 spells CASSLSGPSYNEQFF. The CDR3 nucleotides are TGTGCCAGCAGCTTGTCGGGCCCCTCCTACAATGAGCAGTTCTTC.

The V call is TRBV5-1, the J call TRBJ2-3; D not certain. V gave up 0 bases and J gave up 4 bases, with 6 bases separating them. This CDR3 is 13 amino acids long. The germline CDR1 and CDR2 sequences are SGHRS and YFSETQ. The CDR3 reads CASSLGSSDTQYF. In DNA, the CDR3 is TGCGCCAGCAGCTTGGGGAGCTCAGATACGCAGTATTTT.

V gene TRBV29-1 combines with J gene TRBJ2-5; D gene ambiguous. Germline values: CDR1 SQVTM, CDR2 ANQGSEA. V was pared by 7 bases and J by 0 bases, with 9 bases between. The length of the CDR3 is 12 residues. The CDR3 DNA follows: TGCAGCGGACGGACCCACCAAGAGACCCAGTACTTC. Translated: CSGRTHQETQYF.

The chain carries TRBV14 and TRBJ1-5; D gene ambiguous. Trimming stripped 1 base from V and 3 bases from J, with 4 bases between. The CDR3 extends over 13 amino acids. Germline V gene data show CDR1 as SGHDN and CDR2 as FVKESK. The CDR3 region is CASSQGYNQPQHF. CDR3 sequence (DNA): TGTGCCAGCAGCCAAGGGTACAATCAGCCCCAGCATTTT.

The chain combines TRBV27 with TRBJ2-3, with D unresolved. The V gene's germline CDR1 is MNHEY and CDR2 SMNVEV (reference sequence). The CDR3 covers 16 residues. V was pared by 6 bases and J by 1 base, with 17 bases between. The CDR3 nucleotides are TGTGCCAGCAGCCCCCTTAGCAGTCGAGGCACAGATACGCAGTATTTT. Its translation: CASSPLSSRGTDTQYF.